What follows are 16 T cell receptor beta chains derived from one specimen sequenced in a study of CD4 T cells in relation to SARS-CoV-2 and coronaviruses. CD4+ T cells from unexposed donors were obtained before the COVID-19 pandemic (2011-2018). Generated by immunoSEQ multiplex PCR, the TCRdb table keeps only in-frame clones and is missing some. The data contain about 59,000 clones, more than 80% of them singletons. Material for sequencing was memory CD4+ T cells from PBMCs. Receptors were obtained from a human donor in good health.

The CDR3 here is CASSQGSDGYTF. In nucleotides, the CDR3 is TGTGCCAGCAGCCAGGGCTCGGATGGCTACACCTTC. The chain uses TRBV21-1 and TRBJ1-2; the listed D gene, TRBD1, was not tested against the DNA. TRBV21-1 is noted as a pseudogene. The CDR3 covers 12 residues.

This clone came up once. The chain is built from TRBV7-3 and TRBJ1-1; D remains unclear. The CDR3 contains 14 residues. Germline V CDR1 and CDR2: SGHTA, FQGTGA. Trimming took off 5 bases at V and 1 base at J, with 11 bases between the two ends. The CDR3, as DNA: TGTGCCAGCAGCCCCGCCGGGTCGAACACTGAAGCTTTCTTT. It codes for CASSPAGSNTEAFF. The complete variable domain, with remaining parts taken from reference TRBV7-3 and TRBJ1-1, reads GAGVSQTPSNKVTEKGKYVELRCDPISGHTALYWYRQSLGQGPEFLIYFQGTGAADDSGLPNDRFFAVRPEGSVSTLKIQRTERGDSAVYLCASSPAGSNTEAFFGQGTRLTVV.

V and J are TRBV28 and TRBJ2-5, with D perhaps assigned TRBD1 or TRBD2 (5 bases each). There are 14 residues in the CDR3. Trimming removed 10 bases at V and 5 bases at J, with 20 bases between. Germline CDR1 and CDR2: MDHEN and SYDVKM. In DNA form, the CDR3 reads TGTGCCACCTTCCCCGGGGCGATCAGGGAGACCCAGTACTTC. Residues: CATFPGAIRETQYF.

The genes are TRBV7-8 and TRBJ1-5; D not resolved. Germline loops: CDR1 SGHVS, CDR2 FQNEAQ. V was cut by 2 bases and J by 2 bases, with 10 bases left in between. The CDR3 loop spans 15 amino acids. The CDR3 nucleotides are TGTGCCAGCAGCTTATTCGGGGAGGGCAATCAGCCCCAGCATTTT. Protein: CASSLFGEGNQPQHF.

The CDR3 bases are TGTGCCAGCAGTTACCCCGAGTCCGGCGAGTGGCCCCAGCATTTT. This encodes CASSYPESGEWPQHF. V is TRBV6-6 and J is TRBJ1-5; D remains ambiguous. Between the trimmed V and J ends, which lost 2 bases and 9 bases, there was a span of 17 bases. From germline, CDR1 is MNHNY and CDR2 SVGAGI (reference sequence). This CDR3 region has 15 residues.

The gene calls are TRBV10-1 and TRBJ2-3, with 10 bases lining up with TRBD2. V shed 3 bases and J 1 base; nucleotides not matched to a gene: 1. Germline V gene sequence: CDR1 WNHNN, CDR2 SYGVQD (reference sequence). CDR3 length: 15 residues. The CDR3 nucleotides read TGCGCCAGCAGTGAAGGGACTAGCGGCACAGATACGCAGTATTTT. This gives the protein CASSEGTSGTDTQYF.

This chain links TRBV4-1 with TRBJ2-1, with D perhaps TRBD1 or TRBD2 (5 bases each). Germline V gene data show CDR1 as MGHRA and CDR2 as YSYEKL. This CDR3 is 17 amino acids long. V shed 6 bases and J shed 5 bases, with 23 bases lying between them. The CDR3 DNA is TGCGCCAGCAGTCGTTTTAACCGGGACCCAACCCACAATGAGCAGTTCTTC. Its translation is CASSRFNRDPTHNEQFF.

In the case of this clone: This sample includes further DNA sequences coding for the same CDR3. CDR3 in amino acids: CASSQDRGGDTQYF. The CDR3 DNA follows: TGTGCCAGCAGCCAAGATCGTGGGGGAGATACGCAGTATTTT. The rearrangement joins TRBV3-1 (or the pseudogene TRBV3-2) to TRBJ2-3, with D perhaps being TRBD1 or TRBD2 (5 bases each). The CDR3 is 14 residues long. V lost 0 bases to trimming and J lost 5 bases, with 9 bases between them. The V gene's germline CDR1 is LGHDT and CDR2 YNNKEL (reference sequence).

This clone turned up a few times. This rearrangement joins TRBV19 to TRBJ2-1; perhaps TRBD2 as D (6 bases). Germline CDR1 LNHDA, CDR2 SQIVND (reference sequence). V dropped 7 bases and J dropped 4 bases, with 20 bases sitting between them. This CDR3 contains 16 residues. As DNA, the CDR3 is TGTGCCAGTAAGAAACTAGCTCCCGCCAGTTACAATGAGCAGTTCTTC. Its translation is CASKKLAPASYNEQFF.

The chain has TRBV5-1 and TRBJ1-5; the D gene is possibly TRBD1 (6 bases). The CDR3 has 13 residues. In germline, CDR1 is SGHRS, CDR2 YFSETQ. Trimming removed 4 bases from V and 10 bases from J, with 15 bases in between. CDR3 nucleotide sequence: TGCGCCAGCAGCCCTGGGGGGCTCGAACCCCAGCATTTT. Residues: CASSPGGLEPQHF.

V and J are TRBV5-4 and TRBJ1-6; no clear D gene. This CDR3 contains 15 residues. V lost 1 base to trimming and J lost 6 bases, with 11 bases between them. Germline V gives CDR1 SGHNT, CDR2 YYREEE (reference sequence). The CDR3 region has the DNA TGTGCCAGCAGCTTGTATCTCGGTAGTAATTCACCCCTCCACTTT. Translated, it gives CASSLYLGSNSPLHF. Supplemented by reference TRBV5-4 and TRBJ1-6, the full variable domain reads ETGVTQSPTHLIKTRGQQVTLRCSSQSGHNTVSWYQQALGQGPQFIFQYYREEENGRGNFPPRFSGLQFPNYSSELNVNALELDDSALYLCASSLYLGSNSPLHFGNGTRLTVT.

This chain connects TRBV2 to TRBJ2-3, with TRBD1 as a possible D gene (6 bases). This CDR3 spans 15 amino acids. The germline V gene has CDR1 SNHLY and CDR2 FYNNEI. With 6 bases removed from V and 2 bases from J, the gap between germline ends came to 15 bases. CDR3 bases: TGTGCCAGCAGATCCTCCGGGACACTCACAGATACGCAGTATTTT. This gives the protein CASRSSGTLTDTQYF.

The chain couples TRBV5-1 to TRBJ1-2; 12 nucleotides agree with TRBD1. V dropped 5 bases and J dropped 8; count of bases not matched to a gene: 16. Germline-derived CDR1 and CDR2 are SGHRS and YFSETQ. The CDR3 loop spans 17 amino acids. CDR3 region: CASSLGMGQGALGGYTF. The DNA for the CDR3 is TGCGCCAGCAGTCTGGGGATGGGACAGGGGGCCCTTGGCGGCTACACCTTC. Together with reference TRBV5-1 and TRBJ1-2, the CDR3 gives the full variable domain: KAGVTQTPRYLIKTRGQQVTLSCSPISGHRSVSWYQQTPGQGLQFLFEYFSETQRNKGNFPGRFSGRQFSNSRSEMNVSTLELGDSALYLCASSLGMGQGALGGYTFGSGTRLTVV.

The chain uses TRBV5-8 and TRBJ2-5; D may match TRBD1 or TRBD2 (6 bases each). Germline CDR1 SGHTS, CDR2 YDEGEE. This CDR3 has 15 amino acids. Trimming stripped 0 bases from V and 2 bases from J, with 11 bases between. In nucleotides, the CDR3 is TGTGCCAGCAGCTTGGGGCGGGGACAACAAGAGACCCAGTACTTC. Its translation is CASSLGRGQQETQYF.

This sequence joins TRBV25-1 and TRBJ2-3, with 7 bases matching TRBD1. Germline values: CDR1 MGHDK, CDR2 SYGVNS. The V segment lost 4 bases and the J segment 0 bases; nucleotides outside the gene matches: 1. This CDR3 is 14 amino acids long. The CDR3 DNA sequence: TGTGCCAGCAGTGCGGACAGGAGCACAGATACGCAGTATTTT. Translated: CASSADRSTDTQYF.

The chain recombines TRBV28 with TRBJ2-4; 10 bases fit TRBD1. The CDR3 is 16 residues long. Germline CDR1 reads MDHEN; CDR2 reads SYDVKM. With 5 bases clipped from V and 1 base from J, the junction kept 5 bases outside the gene matches. CDR3 sequence reads: CASSRQGAKAKNIQYF. The CDR3, as DNA: TGTGCCAGCAGTCGACAGGGGGCTAAGGCCAAAAACATTCAGTACTTC.